These T cell receptor beta chains were read from a single sample in a study of T cells after yellow fever vaccination. MiXCR, applied by TCRdb to the 5' RACE reads, yields one record per CDR3 protein. Among hundreds of thousands of distinct CDR3 sequences, over 15% were seen once, and the ten largest hold roughly an eighth. The starting material was PBMCs, obtained 15 days after the yellow fever booster vaccination. Receptor source: a man aged 30-40 years who received the YFV17D yellow fever vaccine. Both conserved end residues are part of each CDR3. A D gene is named only where the DNA matches it firmly. For some rows the clone size is stated as once, few or many, or as a class when expanded; others skip it.

d_gene,v_gene,abundance,j_gene,CDR3nt,CDR3aa
NA,TRBV3-1,few,TRBJ1-1,TGTGCCAGCAGCCCCATTGGGGGCGAGACTGAAGCTTTCTTT,CASSPIGGETEAFF
TRBD2,TRBV20-1,few,TRBJ2-2,TGCAGTGCTAGGGGACTAGCGGGACCCAACACCGGGGAGCTGTTTTTT,CSARGLAGPNTGELFF
NA,TRBV27,few,TRBJ2-7,TGTGCCAGCAGGAGGCACAGGGCCCACTACGAGCAGTACTTC,CASRRHRAHYEQYF
TRBD2,TRBV6-1,few,TRBJ2-2,TGTGCCAGCAGTGATCCGGGACTAATCGGGGAGCTGTTTTTT,CASSDPGLIGELFF
NA,TRBV12-3/TRBV12-4,NA,TRBJ1-2,TGTGCCAGCAGTTTCAGTGGAAACTATGGCTACACCTTC,CASSFSGNYGYTF
NA,TRBV15,NA,TRBJ2-1,TGTGCCACCAGCAGAGGGGCCTACAATGAGCAGTTCTTC,CATSRGAYNEQFF
TRBD2,TRBV20-1,NA,TRBJ2-1,TGCAGTGCTGAGCGGGAGGGAGCCTACAATGAGCAGTTCTTC,CSAEREGAYNEQFF
NA,TRBV7-2,few,TRBJ2-2,TGTGCCAGCACGAAAGTAGGGAATACCGGGGAGCTGTTTTTT,CASTKVGNTGELFF
NA,TRBV6-2/TRBV6-3,few,TRBJ2-3,TGTGCCAGCAGTCCCCCGGGACTGGGATCATCTAGCACAGATACGCAGTATTTT,CASSPPGLGSSSTDTQYF
NA,TRBV9,NA,TRBJ2-3,TGTGCCAGCAGCGTAGAAGTTTTAGCAGATACGCAGTATTTT,CASSVEVLADTQYF
TRBD1,TRBV10-3,NA,TRBJ1-2,TGTGCCATCAGTGAAGCAGGGGGTGAAGACTATGGCTACACCTTC,CAISEAGGEDYGYTF
NA,TRBV27,few,TRBJ2-7,TGTGCCAGCAGTTTCTCCGAGGGGCTACTCTACGAGCAGTACTTC,CASSFSEGLLYEQYF
NA,TRBV30,few,TRBJ2-7,TGTGCCTGGAGTAGCGGACTCTACGAGCAGTACTTC,CAWSSGLYEQYF
NA,TRBV7-2,NA,TRBJ2-6,TGTGCCAGCAGCCGAGGGCAGGGGAATCCTGGGGCCAACGTCCTGACTTTC,CASSRGQGNPGANVLTF
TRBD2,TRBV6-2/TRBV6-3,few,TRBJ2-7,TGTGCCAGCAGTTCGACTAGCGGGATTGAGCAGTACTTC,CASSSTSGIEQYF
NA,TRBV20-1,NA,TRBJ2-7,TGCAGTGCGAGACAAAGGCCCTACGAGCAGTACTTC,CSARQRPYEQYF
TRBD1,TRBV20-1,NA,TRBJ2-4,TGCAGTGCCAGTCCTGCCGGGACAGGGGGCCATGGGGACATTCAGTACTTC,CSASPAGTGGHGDIQYF
NA,TRBV9,NA,TRBJ2-2,TGTGCCAGCGGCCTGGAGGCCCTAGGCGGGGAGCTGTTTTTT,CASGLEALGGELFF
TRBD2,TRBV5-4,NA,TRBJ2-7,TGTGCCAGCAGTTTAAGCGGGAGCAACGAGCAGTACTTC,CASSLSGSNEQYF
TRBD1,TRBV7-2,many,TRBJ2-7,TGTGCCAGCAGCTTAGCGTTGGGACAGGACTACGAGCAGTACTTC,CASSLALGQDYEQYF
NA,TRBV5-1,few,TRBJ1-4,TGCGCCAGCAGCTTGGAAAAGCCCAATGAAAAACTGTTTTTT,CASSLEKPNEKLFF
TRBD2,TRBV6-1,NA,TRBJ2-7,TGTGCCAGCAGTCAACTAGCGGGAGGACTCACTCTAGAGCAGTACTTC,CASSQLAGGLTLEQYF
NA,TRBV4-3,NA,TRBJ1-1,TGCGCCAGCAGCCAACTGGGCAGCCCAACAACTGAAGCTTTCTTT,CASSQLGSPTTEAFF
NA,TRBV7-8,NA,TRBJ2-7,TGTGCCAGCAGCCAGCCCGGCGTAGGGGGGCTCTCCTACGAGCAGTACTTC,CASSQPGVGGLSYEQYF